One and the same sample provided the 15 T cell receptor beta chains below, sequenced in a study of blood T cell repertoires in COVID-19. This table comes from immunoSEQ multiplex PCR, and its TCRdb copy is limited to in-frame clones, with some not included. The table lists about 170,000 clones, roughly 84% of them singletons. The sample comprised peripheral blood. All receptors come from a man aged 60-69 years who had recovered from COVID-19.

This chain uses TRBV3-1 (or the pseudogene TRBV3-2) with TRBJ1-2, with 8 nucleotides matching TRBD1. The germline CDR1 and CDR2 sequences are LGHDT and YNNKEL (reference sequence). Germline trimming cut 0 bases from V and 4 bases from J; bases unmatched to any gene: 4. This CDR3 contains 15 residues. The CDR3 loop is CASSQDSGQGYGYTF. CDR3 sequence (DNA): TGTGCCAGCAGCCAAGATTCAGGACAGGGCTATGGCTACACCTTC.

V gene TRBV11-2 combines with J gene TRBJ1-2, with D possibly TRBD1 on 6 matching bases. This CDR3 is 14 amino acids long. Looked up from germline, CDR1 is SGHAT and CDR2 is FQNNGV. V lost 5 bases, J lost 4 bases, and 14 bases lay in between. CDR3 amino acids: CASSQAGGGYGYTF. CDR3 nucleotides: TGTGCCAGCAGCCAGGCGGGGGGCGGCTATGGCTACACCTTC.

V gene TRBV7-2 combines with J gene TRBJ1-4; 9 nucleotides match TRBD1. Per germline, CDR1 SGHTA and CDR2 FQGNSA. Losses at the gene ends were 1 base for V and 6 bases for J; bases not matched to a gene: 9. CDR3 size: 17 residues. The CDR3: CASSLEGSGTGYEKLFF. The CDR3 DNA reads as TGTGCCAGCAGCTTAGAGGGCTCCGGGACAGGGTATGAAAAACTGTTTTTT. Filled out from reference TRBV7-2 and TRBJ1-4, the complete variable domain reads GAGVSQSPSNKVTEKGKDVELRCDPISGHTALYWYRQSLGQGLEFLIYFQGNSAPDKSGLPSDRFSAERTGGSVSTLTIQRTQQEDSAVYLCASSLEGSGTGYEKLFFGSGTQLSVL.

This clone has ten or more counts. The chain is built from TRBV2 and TRBJ1-3, with TRBD1 identical over 8 bases. Germline CDR1 SNHLY, CDR2 FYNNEI. The CDR3 spans 12 residues. Trimming removed 6 bases from V and 7 bases from J; junction bases left unmatched: 2. The CDR3 protein is CASRGDRNTIYF. CDR3 in DNA: TGTGCCAGCAGGGGGGACAGGAACACCATATATTTT.

The chain recombines TRBV27 with TRBJ1-6, with 9 bases fitting TRBD1. The ends lost 5 bases at V and 2 bases at J; junction bases unmatched: 10. This CDR3 spans 18 amino acids. Germline V gives CDR1 MNHEY, CDR2 SMNVEV (reference sequence). The CDR3 loop is CASSRGDRAFTYNSPLHF. The CDR3 DNA is TGTGCCAGCAGTCGTGGGGACAGGGCTTTCACCTATAATTCACCCCTCCACTTT.

This clone came up once. The CDR3 DNA reads TGTGCCATCAGTGAGGGGGGCGGGAGCGCTGAAGCTTTCTTT. This codes for CAISEGGGSAEAFF. The gene calls are TRBV10-3 and TRBJ1-1, with D maybe TRBD1 (6 bases). V was trimmed by 2 bases and J by 6 bases, leaving 13 bases between them. The CDR3 length is 14 residues. Looked up from germline, CDR1 is ENHRY and CDR2 is SYGVKD.

The chain recombines TRBV5-1 with TRBJ2-1, with 10 bases identical to TRBD1. The CDR3 runs 17 residues. The germline V gene encodes CDR1 SGHRS and CDR2 YFSETQ. J was trimmed by 0 bases and V by 3 bases; bases with no gene match: 6. CDR3 DNA sequence: TGCGCCAGCAGCTCTGGACAGGGGGATAGCTCCTACAATGAGCAGTTCTTC. Amino acids: CASSSGQGDSSYNEQFF.

The rearrangement uses TRBV4-1 and TRBJ2-1; 7 bases line up with TRBD1. This CDR3 contains 12 residues. Germline V lookup: CDR1 MGHRA, CDR2 YSYEKL. The junction had 6 bases not matched to a gene; V was cut back by 6 bases and J by 10 bases. CDR3 sequence (DNA): TGCGCCAGCAGTCACTTGGACAGGGAGCAGTTCTTC. Translating it yields CASSHLDREQFF.

A single count supports this clone. The V and J genes are TRBV19 and TRBJ2-6, with D perhaps TRBD1 (6 bases). Trimming stripped 5 bases from V and 2 bases from J, with 13 bases between. From germline, CDR1 is LNHDA and CDR2 SQIVND (reference sequence). CDR3 length: 16 amino acids. For the CDR3, the DNA is TGTGCCAGTAGTGCTACAGGGTTTGCTGGGGCCAACGTCCTGACTTTC. This sequence encodes CASSATGFAGANVLTF.

The rearrangement links TRBV19 to TRBJ1-2, with 11 bases identical to TRBD1. The CDR3 is 15 amino acids. J lost 8 bases, V lost 8 bases, and 13 bases had no gene match. From germline, CDR1 is LNHDA and CDR2 SQIVND (reference sequence). The CDR3 sequence: CASGDRGDSHFGYTF. The CDR3 DNA reads TGTGCCAGTGGGGACAGGGGGGACTCTCATTTCGGCTACACCTTC.

This clone was seen more than once but under ten times. The chain joins TRBV9 to TRBJ2-7, with 10 bases identical to TRBD1. This CDR3 has 18 residues. The V gene's germline CDR1 is SGDLS and CDR2 YYNGEE. Germline trimming cut 0 bases from V and 5 bases from J; bases unmatched to any gene: 14. The DNA of the CDR3 is TGTGCCAGCAGCGTAGTTGCAGAGGCCGGGACAGGGGACGACGAGCAGTACTTC. Encoded protein: CASSVVAEAGTGDDEQYF.

The chain has TRBV10-3 and TRBJ1-2, with 7 bases lining up with TRBD1. V was clipped by 4 bases and J by 8 bases; unmatched bases: 16. The CDR3 runs 16 residues. The germline gives CDR1 ENHRY, CDR2 SYGVKD. Written as DNA, the CDR3 is TGTGCCATCAGTGGGACAGGAAAATCGGCCGCCGCCGGCTACACCTTC. This gives the protein CAISGTGKSAAAGYTF.

J is TRBJ2-6 and V is TRBV15; D remains ambiguous. Between the trimmed V and J ends, which lost 0 bases and 0 bases, there was a span of 9 bases. The CDR3 length is 17 residues. From germline, CDR1 is LNHNV and CDR2 YYDKDF (reference sequence). As DNA, the CDR3 is TGTGCCACCAGCAGAGACAACAGCCCCTCTGGGGCCAACGTCCTGACTTTC. It yields the protein CATSRDNSPSGANVLTF.

The V call is TRBV6-5, the J call TRBJ2-1, with 15 bases lining up with TRBD2. This CDR3 region has 13 residues. The germline V gene has CDR1 MNHEY and CDR2 SVGAGI. Trimming took 6 bases from V and 15 from J; bases not matched to a gene: 6. CDR3 coding DNA: TGTGCCAGCAGGCAGGGACTAGCGGGGGGTGTGTTCTTC. It specifies CASRQGLAGGVFF.

This chain uses TRBV29-1 with TRBJ2-1, with TRBD1 identical over 8 bases. Germline CDR1 reads SQVTM; CDR2 reads ANQGSEA. This CDR3 has 13 residues. V shed 1 base and J 7 bases; nucleotides not matched to a gene: 3. CDR3 amino acids: CSVEARGLNEQFF. In DNA, the CDR3 is TGCAGCGTTGAAGCCAGGGGGCTTAATGAGCAGTTCTTC.